This T cell receptor beta chain was captured by sequencing in a study of molecular identifiers for immune sequencing clone quantification. Findings and limits, study-wide: Over 99% of CMV-specific effector molecules, but under 1% of naive ones, were in clones above 20 copies.

Ten or more counts support this clonotype. Its antigen is still unknown. From the PCR reads, TCRdb called clonotypes with MiXCR, one entry per CDR3 protein. The data hold some 100,000 distinct CDR3 sequences, with 36% observed a single time. The TCR sequence derives from a human donor in good health. Some libraries in this study had Jurkat cell RNA spiked in. The sample taken for sequencing was naive CD8+ T cells from blood, with Jurkat cell RNA spiked in. Described subset: FACS-sorted CD8+CD4-CCR7+CD45RA+ naive T cells.

The CDR3 reads CASSLGSKNIQYF. The CDR3 DNA reads TGTGCCAGCAGCTTGGGCAGCAAAAACATTCAGTACTTC. The gene calls are TRBV5-6 and TRBJ2-4; D unclear. This CDR3 comprises 13 residues. Trimming took off 0 bases at V and 3 bases at J, with 4 bases between the two ends. Per the germline V gene, CDR1 is SGHDT and CDR2 is YYEEEE.